Listed below are T cell receptor beta chains from one sample, sequenced in a study of CD4+ T cells in melanoma. The assay was immunoSEQ multiplex PCR, and TCRdb's table has in-frame clones only and misses some. The sample yields some 50,000 clones, roughly 87% seen once. Sequencing was carried out using peripheral blood. These receptors came from a human donor with melanoma. The CDR3 runs from the conserved cysteine through the conserved F or W. The D gene is left open where the match is weak. Where a row states a size, it is once, few, many or the class of an expanded clone; other rows omit it.

v_gene,d_gene,j_gene,abundance,CDR3aa,CDR3nt
TRBV7-8,.,TRBJ2-1,.,CASSLAWDFNEQFF,TGTGCCAGCAGCTTAGCGTGGGACTTTAATGAGCAGTTCTTC
TRBV5-1,.,TRBJ1-3,once,CASSLGTVAGNTIYF,TGCGCCAGCAGCTTGGGGACAGTGGCTGGAAACACCATATATTTT
TRBV11-3,.,TRBJ1-4,.,CASTQEGDPNEKLFF,TGTGCCAGCACCCAAGAAGGGGACCCTAATGAAAAACTGTTTTTT
TRBV6-1,.,TRBJ1-6,.,CASSERAGAHNSPLHF,TGTGCCAGCAGTGAACGGGCAGGGGCCCACAATTCACCCCTCCACTTT
TRBV23-1,.,TRBJ2-7,.,CASYNREPYHEQYF,TGCGCCAGCTACAACAGGGAACCGTATCACGAGCAGTACTTC
TRBV6-5,.,TRBJ2-7,once,CASSYSADTGGQYF,TGTGCCAGCAGTTACTCTGCAGATACAGGAGGGCAGTACTTC
TRBV4-3,TRBD1,TRBJ2-1,.,CASSAGTGKDEQFF,TGCGCCAGCAGCGCCGGGACAGGGAAGGATGAGCAGTTCTTC
TRBV14,.,TRBJ2-3,.,CASSDEFGGGTDTQYF,TGTGCCAGCAGCGACGAATTTGGCGGGGGCACAGATACGCAGTATTTT
TRBV11-3,.,TRBJ1-5,.,CASSLQETGSDSNQPQHF,TGTGCCAGCAGCTTACAAGAAACCGGGTCGGATAGCAATCAGCCCCAGCATTTT
TRBV5-5,.,TRBJ1-2,.,CASRRDALNYGYTF,TGTGCCAGCAGACGGGACGCTCTAAACTATGGCTACACCTTC
TRBV6-5,TRBD1,TRBJ1-5,.,CASRATGDGNQPQHF,TGTGCCAGCAGGGCGACAGGGGACGGCAATCAGCCCCAGCATTTT
TRBV29-1,.,TRBJ2-7,.,CSVGRRLSDEQYF,TGCAGCGTTGGTCGAAGGTTGAGCGACGAGCAGTACTTC
TRBV4-2,.,TRBJ2-3,once,CASSQDSRRDTQYF,TGTGCCAGCAGCCAAGATAGTAGGAGAGATACGCAGTATTTT
TRBV7-2,.,TRBJ1-3,.,CASSLQSSGNTIYF,TGTGCCAGCAGCTTGCAGAGCTCTGGAAACACCATATATTTT
TRBV29-1,.,TRBJ2-1,.,CSVETGDNEQFF,TGCAGCGTTGAAACCGGGGACAATGAGCAGTTCTTC
TRBV6-1,.,TRBJ2-1,once,CASSTTQDPYNEQFF,TGTGCCAGCAGTACGACTCAGGACCCCTACAATGAGCAGTTCTTC
TRBV7-2,TRBD1,TRBJ1-1,.,CASSLSAGTVNTEAFF,TGTGCCAGCAGCTTATCGGCCGGGACAGTGAACACTGAAGCTTTCTTT
TRBV9,TRBD2,TRBJ2-5,few,CASSVDWGGETQYF,TGTGCCAGCAGCGTAGATTGGGGAGGGGAGACCCAGTACTTC
TRBV7-9,.,TRBJ2-7,few,CASSPSGQYEQYF,TGTGCCAGCAGCCCCAGTGGTCAGTACGAGCAGTACTTC
TRBV28,TRBD1,TRBJ1-1,.,CASSSSGTGSAEAFF,TGTGCCAGCAGTTCTTCCGGGACAGGGAGTGCTGAAGCTTTCTTT
TRBV7-9,.,TRBJ1-6,few,CASSLTVSPLHF,TGTGCCAGCAGCTTGACGGTTTCACCCCTCCACTTT
TRBV4-2,.,TRBJ1-1,.,CASSHPVGLRAFF,TGTGCCAGCAGCCACCCCGTGGGCCTTCGAGCTTTCTTT
TRBV14,.,TRBJ1-2,once,CASSRAVNYGYTF,TGTGCCAGCAGCCGGGCCGTAAACTATGGCTACACCTTC
TRBV6-1,.,TRBJ1-1,.,CASSEARRGGTEAFF,TGTGCCAGCAGTGAAGCGCGCAGGGGAGGCACTGAAGCTTTCTTT
TRBV9,.,TRBJ2-2,few,CASRGGGELFF,TGTGCCAGCAGAGGGGGCGGGGAGCTGTTTTTT
TRBV5-8,TRBD1,TRBJ1-5,.,CASSSWGDREGNPQHF,TGTGCCAGCAGCTCGTGGGGGGACAGGGAAGGAAACCCCCAGCATTTT
TRBV30,TRBD1,TRBJ1-5,once,CAWSAFRGLHDQPQHF,TGTGCCTGGAGTGCCTTCAGGGGGCTGCATGATCAGCCCCAGCATTTT
TRBV10-3,.,TRBJ1-4,.,CAIRAGDFSWTNEKLFF,TGTGCCATTCGGGCAGGGGATTTTTCGTGGACTAATGAAAAACTGTTTTTT
TRBV5-6,.,TRBJ2-1,.,CASSAGEDEQFF,TGTGCCAGCAGTGCAGGGGAGGATGAGCAGTTCTTC
TRBV7-9,.,TRBJ1-4,.,CASSLGRTTNEKLFF,TGTGCCAGCAGCTTAGGCAGAACAACTAATGAAAAACTGTTTTTT
TRBV7-9,.,TRBJ2-5,.,CASSRLGGGETQYF,TGTGCCAGCAGCCGACTTGGGGGCGGGGAGACCCAGTACTTC
TRBV10-3,TRBD1,TRBJ2-5,.,CAISGGAGTGGAETQYF,TGTGCCATCAGTGGGGGTGCCGGGACAGGGGGCGCGGAGACCCAGTACTTC
TRBV29-1,.,TRBJ2-1,few,CSVSTPGHSYNEQFF,TGCAGCGTTTCCACACCGGGGCACTCCTACAATGAGCAGTTCTTC
TRBV29-1,.,TRBJ2-1,.,CSVEDWQANNEQFF,TGCAGCGTTGAAGATTGGCAGGCAAACAATGAGCAGTTCTTC
TRBV4-1,TRBD1,TRBJ2-1,few,CASSDWTGPNEQFF,TGCGCCAGCAGCGATTGGACAGGGCCCAATGAGCAGTTCTTC
TRBV9,TRBD1,TRBJ2-3,.,CASSPRTGTGTDTQYF,TGTGCCAGCAGCCCGCGGACAGGTACCGGCACAGATACGCAGTATTTT
TRBV11-2,TRBD1,TRBJ1-3,.,CASSLDDRWVQGARNTIYF,TGTGCCAGCAGCTTAGATGACAGATGGGTGCAGGGGGCGAGGAACACCATATATTTT
TRBV6-5,.,TRBJ1-1,.,CASSYEGDTEAFF,TGTGCCAGCAGTTACGAAGGGGACACTGAAGCTTTCTTT
TRBV9,.,TRBJ1-1,.,CASSVAETGVVNTEAFF,TGTGCCAGCAGCGTAGCTGAGACAGGTGTTGTGAACACTGAAGCTTTCTTT
TRBV7-3,.,TRBJ2-2,.,CASSLSSAAGELFF,TGTGCCAGCAGCTTATCGTCGGCGGCCGGGGAGCTGTTTTTT
TRBV2,TRBD2,TRBJ2-1,.,CATTRLAEQFF,TGTGCCACAACCAGACTAGCTGAGCAGTTCTTC
TRBV5-1,TRBD2,TRBJ2-1,.,CASSLKTSGVSSYNEQFF,TGCGCCAGCAGCTTAAAGACTAGCGGGGTGAGCTCCTACAATGAGCAGTTCTTC
TRBV5-1,TRBD1,TRBJ2-1,medium-sized,CASSLRTGDGNEQFF,TGCGCCAGCAGCCTGAGGACAGGGGATGGCAATGAGCAGTTCTTC
TRBV2,.,TRBJ1-5,.,CASSISGTPNQPQHF,TGTGCCAGCAGTATTTCCGGGACACCGAATCAGCCCCAGCATTTT
TRBV9,TRBD2,TRBJ2-3,.,CASSEGTSGVSDTQYF,TGTGCCAGCAGCGAGGGGACTAGCGGGGTGTCAGATACGCAGTATTTT
TRBV4-3,TRBD2,TRBJ2-5,.,CASSQDSLAELQETQYF,TGCGCCAGCAGCCAAGATAGTCTAGCGGAATTACAAGAGACCCAGTACTTC
TRBV11-2,.,TRBJ2-5,.,CASSPGTRGETQYF,TGTGCCAGCAGCCCCGGGACGCGGGGAGAGACCCAGTACTTC
TRBV9,TRBD1,TRBJ2-3,.,CASSAGTGESTDTQYF,TGTGCCAGCAGCGCCGGGACAGGGGAGAGCACAGATACGCAGTATTTT
TRBV2,TRBD1,TRBJ2-7,.,CASSPWDRPYEQYF,TGTGCCAGCAGTCCCTGGGACAGACCCTACGAGCAGTACTTC
TRBV7-9,TRBD1,TRBJ2-2,.,CASSPIRTGTNTGELFF,TGTGCCAGCAGTCCCATTCGGACAGGGACTAACACCGGGGAGCTGTTTTTT
TRBV27,.,TRBJ1-2,.,CASRGTSPGSYGYTF,TGTGCCAGCAGAGGGACATCGCCCGGAAGCTATGGCTACACCTTC
TRBV2,.,TRBJ1-1,.,CASSRDTDTEAFF,TGTGCCAGCAGCCGAGACACTGACACTGAAGCTTTCTTT
TRBV13,.,TRBJ2-3,medium-sized,CASSFIGTDTQYF,TGTGCCAGCAGCTTCATTGGCACAGATACGCAGTATTTT
TRBV7-9,.,TRBJ1-2,.,CASSLSLQGGGYTF,TGTGCCAGCAGCTTATCTCTCCAGGGAGGTGGCTACACCTTC